This T cell receptor beta chain was sequenced for a study of vaccination effects on CD4 cells after COVID-19. Study-level background: Antigen-specific CD4+ T cells expanded by the ViraFEST assay with viral peptide pools were then sequenced.

TCRdb's table, derived via immunoSEQ multiplex PCR, lists solely in-frame clones and lacks some. The sample shows about 66,000 clones, about 74% of them seen only once. A note on this clone: The target antigen is unknown.

This CDR3 region has 15 residues. V was shortened by 0 bases and J by 7 bases, with 15 bases between the two germline ends. From germline, CDR1 is LNHNV and CDR2 YYDKDF (reference sequence). When 10 to 11 days of culture had elapsed, CD4+ T cells were isolated. Subjects were given two BNT162b2 or mRNA-1273 vaccine doses. The genes are TRBV15 and TRBJ1-2, with D possibly matching TRBD1 (5 bases). Sequencing was performed on CD4+ T cells from PBMCs cultured without peptide, taken after COVID-19 vaccination. The TCR was taken from a human donor who received a COVID-19 vaccine. CDR3 protein: CATSRDLAVGPGYTF. CDR3 sequence (DNA): TGTGCCACCAGCAGAGATTTAGCCGTGGGGCCTGGCTACACCTTC.